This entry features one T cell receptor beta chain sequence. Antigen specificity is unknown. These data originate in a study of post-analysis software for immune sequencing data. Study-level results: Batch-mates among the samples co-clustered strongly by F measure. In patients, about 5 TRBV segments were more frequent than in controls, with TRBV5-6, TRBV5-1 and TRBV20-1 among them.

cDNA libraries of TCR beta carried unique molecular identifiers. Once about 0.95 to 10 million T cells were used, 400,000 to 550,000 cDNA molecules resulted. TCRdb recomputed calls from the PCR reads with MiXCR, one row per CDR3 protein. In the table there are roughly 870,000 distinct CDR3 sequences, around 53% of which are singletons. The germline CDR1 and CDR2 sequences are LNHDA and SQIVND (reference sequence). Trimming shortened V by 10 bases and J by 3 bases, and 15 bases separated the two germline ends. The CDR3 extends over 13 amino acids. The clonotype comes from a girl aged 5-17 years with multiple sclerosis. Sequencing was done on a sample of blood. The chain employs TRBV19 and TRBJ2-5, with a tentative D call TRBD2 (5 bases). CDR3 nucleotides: TGTGCCAACGACCGGGATACCGAAGAGACCCAGTACTTC. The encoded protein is CANDRDTEETQYF.